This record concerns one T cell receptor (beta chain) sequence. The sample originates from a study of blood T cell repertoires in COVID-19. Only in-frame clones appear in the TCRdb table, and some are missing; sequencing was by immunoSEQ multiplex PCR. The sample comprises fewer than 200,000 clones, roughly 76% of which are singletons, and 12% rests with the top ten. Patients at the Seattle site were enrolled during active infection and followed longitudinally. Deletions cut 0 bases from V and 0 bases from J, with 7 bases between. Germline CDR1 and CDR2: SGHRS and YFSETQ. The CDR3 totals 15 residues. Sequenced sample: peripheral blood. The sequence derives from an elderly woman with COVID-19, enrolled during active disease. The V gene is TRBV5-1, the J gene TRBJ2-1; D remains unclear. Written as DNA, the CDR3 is TGCGCCAGCAGCTTGGCTGCTATCTCCTACAATGAGCAGTTCTTC. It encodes CASSLAAISYNEQFF.